These 9 T cell receptor beta chains came from one sample sequenced in a study of OX40 agonist ivuxolimab in advanced cancers. The assay was immunoSEQ multiplex PCR, and TCRdb's table has in-frame clones only and misses some. The data show about 77,000 clones, roughly 85% seen once. The sequencing used CD4+ or CD8+ T cells sorted from blood, collected in a trial of the OX40 agonist ivuxolimab. These receptors all stem from an adult with an advanced solid tumor such as melanoma, head and neck, liver or kidney cancer.

The chain employs TRBV5-8 and TRBJ2-2; TRBD1 aligns across 8 bases. The CDR3 is 16 residues long. After removal of 4 bases from V and 1 base from J, the junction contained 6 bases not matched to a gene. The germline gives CDR1 SGHTS, CDR2 YDEGEE. CDR3 region: CASSRTGLGNTGELFF. For the CDR3, the DNA is TGTGCCAGCAGCCGGACAGGGTTAGGGAACACCGGGGAGCTGTTTTTT.

The CDR3 sequence: CASSNRDGNQPQHF. As DNA, the CDR3 is TGTGCCAGCAGCAACCGGGACGGAAATCAGCCCCAGCATTTT. The rearrangement uses TRBV9 and TRBJ1-5; D perhaps matches TRBD1 (5 bases). The CDR3 is 14 amino acids. From germline, CDR1 is SGDLS and CDR2 YYNGEE. V dropped 4 bases and J dropped 4 bases, with 12 bases sitting between them.

The gene calls are TRBV6-5 and TRBJ2-2; weak D call: TRBD1 (5 bases). Trimming took off 2 bases at V and 5 bases at J, with 9 bases between the two ends. From germline, CDR1 is MNHEY and CDR2 SVGAGI. The CDR3 sequence is 14 residues long. Here the CDR3 DNA reads TGTGCCAGCAGTTACAGGACACAGACCGGGGAGCTGTTTTTT. Translated, it gives CASSYRTQTGELFF.

The chain is built from TRBV7-2 and TRBJ2-2; D possibly corresponds to TRBD1 (7 bases). This CDR3 region has 15 residues. The germline V gene encodes CDR1 SGHTA and CDR2 FQGNSA. The V gene lost 5 bases and the J gene lost 3 bases, with 13 bases spanning the gap. CDR3 region: CASSPARGDTGELFF. CDR3 nucleotide sequence: TGTGCCAGCAGCCCCGCCAGGGGGGACACCGGGGAGCTGTTTTTT.

This rearrangement joins TRBV29-1 to TRBJ2-2; perhaps TRBD1 as D (7 bases). Germline CDR1 SQVTM, CDR2 ANQGSEA. V lost 4 bases and J lost 7, with 16 bases in between. This CDR3 is built from 14 residues. CDR3 protein: CSVVEGALSGELFF. CDR3 bases: TGCAGCGTTGTGGAGGGGGCGCTCAGCGGGGAGCTGTTTTTT.

V is TRBV4-3 and J is TRBJ1-6; D may be TRBD1 (5 bases). The CDR3 totals 14 residues. The V end lost 1 base, the J end lost 4 bases, and 5 bases lay between the germline ends. Germline-derived CDR1 and CDR2 are LGHNA and YSLEER. The CDR3, as DNA: TGCGCCAGCAGCCAAGGGGGGTATAATTCACCCCTCCACTTT. Protein: CASSQGGYNSPLHF.

Written as DNA, the CDR3 is TGTGCCAGCAGCTTTACACTAGCGGTAGGAGATACGCAGTATTTT. Residues: CASSFTLAVGDTQYF. V and J are TRBV7-2 and TRBJ2-3; the match to TRBD2 covers 8 bases. Germline V gives CDR1 SGHTA, CDR2 FQGNSA. Trimming took 3 bases from V and 5 from J; bases not matched to a gene: 7. CDR3 size: 15 residues.

This clone was picked up a small number of times. The V call is TRBV19, the J call TRBJ1-2; 7 nucleotides align to TRBD1. Trimming at V came to 10 bases and at J to 1 base, leaving 9 bases not matched to a gene. Germline assignment: CDR1 LNHDA and CDR2 SQIVND (reference sequence). This CDR3 is built from 14 residues. The CDR3 DNA sequence: TGTGCCACCGCGAACGCAGGGGGTAACTATGGCTACACCTTC. Protein product: CATANAGGNYGYTF.

The rearrangement links TRBV7-9 to TRBJ1-1; unclear D gene. Trimming took 4 bases from V and 6 from J, leaving 27 bases between them. This CDR3 has 18 residues. From germline, CDR1 is SEHNR and CDR2 FQNEAQ (reference sequence). The CDR3 spells CASSSILAGLMGTAEAFF. CDR3 DNA sequence: TGTGCCAGCAGCTCAATCCTGGCGGGGTTAATGGGAACTGCTGAAGCTTTCTTT.